Following are 12 T cell receptor beta chains from one sample sequenced in a study of cytomegalovirus exposure and HLA in healthy donors. Clones were read by immunoSEQ multiplex PCR, and TCRdb kept only the in-frame ones, dropping some. The profile covers under 85,000 clones, with approximately 94% appearing a single time and 2.5% to 4% taken by the ten largest. Sequencing was done on a sample of PBMCs. The receptor source for this set is a woman aged 18 to 35 in good health and CMV-seropositive.

This chain uses TRBV6-1 with TRBJ2-2; the D is unclear. Trimming took 2 bases from V and 1 from J, leaving 5 bases between them. Per the germline V gene, CDR1 is MNHNS and CDR2 is SASEGT. The CDR3 runs to 14 residues. CDR3 bases: TGTGCCAGCAGTGAACTTAGGAACACCGGGGAGCTGTTTTTT. Translated: CASSELRNTGELFF.

V and J are TRBV6-5 and TRBJ1-2; 8 nucleotides agree with TRBD1. Germline lookup yields CDR1 MNHEY and CDR2 SVGAGI. V was pared by 6 bases and J by 5 bases, with 5 bases of the junction left unmatched. There are 13 residues in the CDR3. CDR3 in amino acids: CASRPGTGYGYTF. The CDR3 DNA sequence: TGTGCCAGCAGGCCCGGGACAGGTTATGGCTACACCTTC.

The rearrangement uses TRBV9 and TRBJ2-7; D is perhaps TRBD1 (6 bases). Germline V gene sequence: CDR1 SGDLS, CDR2 YYNGEE. V shed 3 bases and J shed 1 base, with 14 bases lying between them. There are 15 residues in the CDR3. The CDR3 loop reads CASSASGTYSYEQYF. The CDR3 DNA is TGTGCCAGCAGCGCATCCGGGACATATTCCTACGAGCAGTACTTC.

The chain has TRBV2 and TRBJ2-3, with 8 positions matching TRBD1. V shed 2 bases, J shed 2 bases, and the junction held 3 bases outside the gene matches. This CDR3 contains 15 residues. Germline values: CDR1 SNHLY, CDR2 FYNNEI. In nucleotides, the CDR3 is TGTGCCAGCAGTGAATCTCAGGGGGCCACAGATACGCAGTATTTT. As protein: CASSESQGATDTQYF.

J is TRBJ2-1 and V is TRBV30; TRBD1 is a possible D gene (6 bases). Germline CDR1 is GTSNPN and CDR2 is SVGIG (reference sequence). This CDR3 region has 15 residues. V was clipped by 1 base and J by 4 bases, with 14 bases between them. DNA of the CDR3: TGTGCCTGGAGTGGAGCCTACGACAGGTACAATGAGCAGTTCTTC. Its translation is CAWSGAYDRYNEQFF.

CDR3 bases: TGCGCCAGCAGTGAGGGTCTCACTAGCACAGATACGCAGTATTTT. It yields the protein CASSEGLTSTDTQYF. The chain has TRBV5-1 and TRBJ2-3, with a weak D call TRBD2 (5 bases). Germline V gene sequence: CDR1 SGHRS, CDR2 YFSETQ. CDR3 length: 15 residues. Trimming removed 5 bases from V and 0 bases from J, with 13 bases in between.

For the CDR3, the DNA is TGTGCCAGCAGTTCCAGGGGGGTCGAGCAGTACTTC. This encodes CASSSRGVEQYF. The V and J genes are TRBV6-5 and TRBJ2-7, with D perhaps matching TRBD1 (7 bases). V dropped 4 bases and J dropped 6 bases, with 10 bases sitting between them. CDR1 is MNHEY and CDR2 is SVGAGI in the germline V gene. The CDR3 has 12 residues.

This clone was counted a single time. The CDR3 reads CASSPTGLGRSEAFF. The CDR3 region has the DNA TGTGCCAGCAGCCCGACCGGGTTAGGTAGGTCTGAAGCTTTCTTT. This chain uses TRBV7-2 with TRBJ1-1, with no clear D. The CDR3 has 15 residues. Between the trimmed V and J ends, which lost 5 bases and 6 bases, there was a span of 19 bases. The germline gives CDR1 SGHTA, CDR2 FQGNSA.

This rearrangement joins TRBV28 to TRBJ1-4; D gene ambiguous. The V gene lost 5 bases and the J gene lost 3 bases, with 4 bases spanning the gap. Germline V gene data show CDR1 as MDHEN and CDR2 as SYDVKM. This CDR3 is 12 amino acids long. The CDR3 DNA follows: TGTGCCAGCAGTCCGGCTAATGAAAAACTGTTTTTT. It encodes CASSPANEKLFF.

V usage is TRBV10-3 and J usage is TRBJ1-1; 9 bases map to TRBD1. CDR1 is ENHRY and CDR2 is SYGVKD in the germline V gene. The CDR3 covers 13 residues. The trim removed 6 bases at V and 8 bases at J, leaving 7 bases unmatched. The CDR3 DNA reads as TGTGCCATCAGCACCGGGACAGGGTCCGAAGCTTTCTTT. It codes for CAISTGTGSEAFF.

The chain employs TRBV28 and TRBJ1-6; no clear D gene. CDR3 size: 14 residues. Germline-derived CDR1 and CDR2 are MDHEN and SYDVKM. V lost 8 bases, J lost 11 bases, and 19 bases lay in between. The CDR3 protein is CASGHVNRATPLHF. CDR3 DNA sequence: TGTGCCAGCGGCCACGTAAACAGAGCCACACCCCTCCACTTT.

The chain is built from TRBV28 and TRBJ1-1; no reliable D call. The CDR3 sequence is 15 residues long. V was clipped by 6 bases and J by 1 base, with 15 bases between them. CDR1 and CDR2 from the germline V gene are MDHEN and SYDVKM. The CDR3, as DNA: TGTGCCAGCAGCCCCCCAGACATGACGAACACTGAAGCTTTCTTT. Residues: CASSPPDMTNTEAFF.